This TCR beta chain was retrieved from a study of cytomegalovirus exposure and HLA in healthy donors. CDR3 length equals 12 residues. Germline lookup yields CDR1 MNHEY and CDR2 SVGAGI. Trimming took 6 bases from V and 7 from J, leaving 10 bases between them. Sequenced by immunoSEQ multiplex PCR; TCRdb stores in-frame clones only, minus some. The data show a few hundred thousand clones, about 90% seen once. The chain recombines TRBV6-5 with TRBJ2-1; D possibly corresponds to TRBD1 (5 bases). The sequenced sample was PBMCs. The receptor was derived from a woman aged 18-29 years in good health and CMV-seronegative. CDR3 nucleotides: TGTGCCAGCAGGCAGGGCCGGAATGAGCAGTTCTTC. Encoded protein: CASRQGRNEQFF.